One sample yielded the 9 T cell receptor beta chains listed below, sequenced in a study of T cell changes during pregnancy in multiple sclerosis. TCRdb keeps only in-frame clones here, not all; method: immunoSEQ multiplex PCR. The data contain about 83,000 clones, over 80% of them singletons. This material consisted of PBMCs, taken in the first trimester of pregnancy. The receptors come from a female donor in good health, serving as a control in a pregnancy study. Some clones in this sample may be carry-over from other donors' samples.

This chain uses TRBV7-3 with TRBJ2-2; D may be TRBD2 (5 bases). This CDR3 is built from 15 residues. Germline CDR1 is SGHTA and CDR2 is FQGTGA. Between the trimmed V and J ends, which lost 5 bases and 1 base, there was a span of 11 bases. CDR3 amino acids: CASSPSPGNTGELFF. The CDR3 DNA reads TGTGCCAGCAGCCCTAGCCCCGGGAACACCGGGGAGCTGTTTTTT.

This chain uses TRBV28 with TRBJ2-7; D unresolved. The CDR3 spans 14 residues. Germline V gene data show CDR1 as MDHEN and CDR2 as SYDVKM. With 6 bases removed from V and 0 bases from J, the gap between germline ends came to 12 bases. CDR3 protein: CASSLRSGSYEQYF. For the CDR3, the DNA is TGTGCCAGCAGCCTCCGGTCGGGCTCCTACGAGCAGTACTTC. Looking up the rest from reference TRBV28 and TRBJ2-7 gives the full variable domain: DVKVTQSSRYLVKRTGEKVFLECVQDMDHENMFWYRQDPGLGLRLIYFSYDVKMKEKGDIPEGYSVSREKKERFSLILESASTNQTSMYLCASSLRSGSYEQYFGPGTRLTVT.

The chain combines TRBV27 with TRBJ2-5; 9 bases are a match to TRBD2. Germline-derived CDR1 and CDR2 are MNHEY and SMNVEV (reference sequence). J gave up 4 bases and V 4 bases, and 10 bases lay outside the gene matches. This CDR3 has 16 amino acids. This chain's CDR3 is CASSSNLAGSRETQYF. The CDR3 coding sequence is TGTGCCAGCAGTTCGAACCTAGCGGGGAGTAGAGAGACCCAGTACTTC.

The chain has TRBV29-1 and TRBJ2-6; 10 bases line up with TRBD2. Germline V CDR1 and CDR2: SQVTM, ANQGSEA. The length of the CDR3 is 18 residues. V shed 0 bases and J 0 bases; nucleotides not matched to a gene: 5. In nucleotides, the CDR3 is TGCAGCGTTGAAGAACCTAGCGGGAGTAACTCTGGGGCCAACGTCCTGACTTTC. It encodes CSVEEPSGSNSGANVLTF.

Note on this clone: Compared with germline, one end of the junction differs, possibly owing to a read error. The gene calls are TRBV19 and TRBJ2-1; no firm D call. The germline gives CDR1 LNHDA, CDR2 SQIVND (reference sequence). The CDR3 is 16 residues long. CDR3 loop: CASSLDGTEQYNEQFF. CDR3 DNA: TGTGCCAGTAGTCTAGACGGCACAGAACAATACAATGAGCAGTTCTTC.

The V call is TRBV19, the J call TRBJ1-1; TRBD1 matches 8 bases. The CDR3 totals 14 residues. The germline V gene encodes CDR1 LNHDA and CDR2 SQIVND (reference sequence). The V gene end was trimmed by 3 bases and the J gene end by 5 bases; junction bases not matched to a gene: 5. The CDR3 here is CASSITGGWTEAFF. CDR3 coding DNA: TGTGCCAGTAGTATCACAGGGGGGTGGACTGAAGCTTTCTTT.

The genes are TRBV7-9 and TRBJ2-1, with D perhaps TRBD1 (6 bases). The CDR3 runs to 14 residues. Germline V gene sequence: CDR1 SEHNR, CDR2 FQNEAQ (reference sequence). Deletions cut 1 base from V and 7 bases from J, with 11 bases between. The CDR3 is CASSLVQGRNEQFF. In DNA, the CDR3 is TGTGCCAGCAGCTTAGTTCAGGGGCGAAATGAGCAGTTCTTC. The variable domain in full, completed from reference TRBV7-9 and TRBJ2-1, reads DTGVSQNPRHKITKRGQNVTFRCDPISEHNRLYWYRQTLGQGPEFLTYFQNEAQLEKSRLLSDRFSAERPKGSFSTLEIQRTEQGDSAMYLCASSLVQGRNEQFFGPGTRLTVL.

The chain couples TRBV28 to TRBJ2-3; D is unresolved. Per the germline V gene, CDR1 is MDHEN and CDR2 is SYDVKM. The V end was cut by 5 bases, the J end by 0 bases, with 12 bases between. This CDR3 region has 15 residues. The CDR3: CASSPRRRSTDTQYF. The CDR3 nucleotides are TGTGCCAGCAGTCCTCGTCGTCGTAGCACAGATACGCAGTATTTT.

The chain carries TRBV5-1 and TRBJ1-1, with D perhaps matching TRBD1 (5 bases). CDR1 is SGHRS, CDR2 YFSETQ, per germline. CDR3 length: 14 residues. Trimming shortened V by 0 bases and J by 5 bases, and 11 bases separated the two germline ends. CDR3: CASSLDAGSTEAFF. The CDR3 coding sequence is TGCGCCAGCAGCTTGGATGCAGGGTCTACTGAAGCTTTCTTT. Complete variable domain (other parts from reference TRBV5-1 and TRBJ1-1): KAGVTQTPRYLIKTRGQQVTLSCSPISGHRSVSWYQQTPGQGLQFLFEYFSETQRNKGNFPGRFSGRQFSNSRSEMNVSTLELGDSALYLCASSLDAGSTEAFFGQGTRLTVV.